Here is one T cell receptor beta chain with its context. Its antigen is not identified. The ends were cut back, 1 base at V and 0 bases at J, with 7 bases in the middle. Germline lookup yields CDR1 MDHEN and CDR2 SYDVKM. CDR3 length: 16 amino acids. These data originate in a study of PD-1 blockade in classical Hodgkin lymphoma. General study results and limits: Causes of the repertoire differences remain undefined, possibly disease activity or prior therapy. Nivolumab initiated under 1 year post-ASCT led to patient exclusion. Significantly greater TCR diversity emerged by C4D1 in CD4+ cells but not CD8+ cells.

Time point: cycle 4 day 1 (C4D1), after around six weeks of nivolumab. Relapses following autologous stem cell transplantation were seen in all patients, with brentuximab vedotin exposure varying. Method: immunoSEQ multiplex PCR; TCRdb's copy keeps in-frame clones and lacks some. The sample records approximately 17,000 clones, about 65% being singletons. The sample in question was peripheral blood mononuclear cells (PBMCs), obtained before the fourth cycle of nivolumab. This sequence was found in a human donor with classical Hodgkin lymphoma. The chain is built from TRBV28 and TRBJ2-6; D is undetermined. The DNA of the CDR3 is TGTGCCAGCAGTTTATTCAAGGGCTCTGGGGCCAACGTCCTGACTTTC. Translated: CASSLFKGSGANVLTF.